The 30 T cell receptor beta chains presented below share a single source sample, sequenced in a study of cytotoxic CD8 clonotypes in ibrutinib-treated CLL. Method: immunoSEQ multiplex PCR; TCRdb's copy keeps in-frame clones and lacks some. The sample includes about 160,000 clones, roughly 77% seen only once; the top ten take roughly 1.9%. Source: PBMCs, taken after 12 months of ibrutinib treatment. These receptors were taken from a human donor with chronic lymphocytic leukemia.

The V gene is TRBV18, the J gene TRBJ2-1; TRBD1 is a possible D gene (6 bases). The germline V and J ends were trimmed by 6 bases and 4 bases, with 16 bases remaining between them. The CDR3 totals 15 residues. Germline V gives CDR1 KGHSH, CDR2 LQKENI. The CDR3 nucleotides read TGTGCCAGCTCCCAGGGGCAGGGAGTTTACAATGAGCAGTTCTTC. Its translation: CASSQGQGVYNEQFF.

This clone was seen once. The chain has TRBV6-5 and TRBJ1-1; 7 positions match TRBD1. Unmatched junction bases numbered 6, after V lost 5 bases and J lost 0 bases. The CDR3 runs to 15 residues. Germline lookup yields CDR1 MNHEY and CDR2 SVGAGI. CDR3: CASSHGDSLNTEAFF. The CDR3 region has the DNA TGTGCCAGCAGTCACGGGGACAGCTTGAACACTGAAGCTTTCTTT.

This chain uses TRBV7-9 with TRBJ2-7, with TRBD1 matching over 7 bases. From germline, CDR1 is SEHNR and CDR2 FQNEAQ (reference sequence). The length of the CDR3 is 13 residues. V was clipped by 5 bases and J by 3 bases; unmatched bases: 4. CDR3 amino acids: CASSAGTDYEQYF. In DNA, the CDR3 is TGTGCCAGCAGCGCCGGGACAGACTACGAGCAGTACTTC.

The rearrangement joins TRBV6-1 to TRBJ2-7; D is unresolved. This CDR3 region has 11 residues. CDR1 and CDR2 (germline): MNHNS, SASEGT. Trimming removed 2 bases from V and 6 bases from J, with 5 bases in between. CDR3 loop: CASSERAEQYF. The CDR3 DNA follows: TGTGCCAGCAGTGAAAGGGCCGAGCAGTACTTC.

Here the CDR3 DNA reads TGTGCCAGCAGCGGACAGGGTCGGTTCGATCAGCCCCAGCATTTT. Translated, it gives CASSGQGRFDQPQHF. The chain has TRBV9 and TRBJ1-5; 7 positions agree with TRBD1. This CDR3 has 15 residues. Germline-derived CDR1 and CDR2 are SGDLS and YYNGEE. J lost 5 bases, V lost 3 bases, and 8 bases had no gene match.

The gene calls are TRBV19 and TRBJ1-1, with D possibly TRBD1 on 5 matching bases. V dropped 0 bases and J dropped 3 bases, with 5 bases sitting between them. The CDR3 totals 13 residues. CDR1 and CDR2 (germline): LNHDA, SQIVND (reference sequence). CDR3 sequence (DNA): TGTGCCAGTAGTATAGACAGGGACACTGAAGCTTTCTTT. Its protein is CASSIDRDTEAFF.

The sample holds a few counts of this clone. This chain connects TRBV21-1 to TRBJ2-1; whether TRBD1, the table's D call, matches the DNA was not checked. TRBV21-1 is listed as a pseudogene. The CDR3 loop spans 16 amino acids. CDR3: CASSVWTGRSYNEQFF. CDR3 bases: TGTGCCAGCAGCGTGTGGACAGGGAGGTCCTACAATGAGCAGTTCTTC.

The rearrangement joins TRBV5-8 to TRBJ2-7; tentative D call: TRBD1 (5 bases). Trimming cost V 3 bases and J 0 bases, with 7 bases left between them. Per germline, CDR1 SGHTS and CDR2 YDEGEE. This CDR3 is built from 13 residues. CDR3 in DNA: TGTGCCAGCAGCTCGACAGACTCCTACGAGCAGTACTTC. Its translation: CASSSTDSYEQYF.

The V call is TRBV5-7, the J call TRBJ2-3, with 9 bases fitting TRBD1. TRBV5-7 is known as an ORF, though its function is uncertain. CDR3 length: 15 amino acids. V dropped 4 bases and J dropped 5; count of bases not matched to a gene: 8. The CDR3 loop is CASSLRQGEGDTQYF. The DNA of the CDR3 is TGTGCCAGCAGCCTCCGACAGGGGGAGGGAGATACGCAGTATTTT.

The chain employs TRBV27 and TRBJ1-6; 7 bases line up with TRBD1. CDR1 and CDR2 from the germline V gene are MNHEY and SMNVEV (reference sequence). This CDR3 comprises 10 residues. J lost 14 bases, V lost 8 bases, and 3 bases had no gene match. The CDR3 nucleotides are TGTGCCAGCGAAGGGGGCACCCTCCACTTT. This gives the protein CASEGGTLHF.

This clone has more than one count but fewer than ten. The gene calls are TRBV5-6 and TRBJ1-2, with 9 nucleotides matching TRBD1. V was pared by 5 bases and J by 4 bases, with 6 bases of the junction left unmatched. The germline V gene has CDR1 SGHDT and CDR2 YYEEEE. The CDR3 is 14 amino acids. CDR3 coding DNA: TGTGCCAGCAGGCCCGGGACAGGGTCCTATGGCTACACCTTC. Protein sequence: CASRPGTGSYGYTF.

This chain uses TRBV28 with TRBJ1-2, with unresolved D. Germline V CDR1 and CDR2: MDHEN, SYDVKM. The CDR3 has 13 amino acids. V was cut by 4 bases and J by 3 bases, with 9 bases left in between. The CDR3: CASSSGYYYGYTF. The DNA for the CDR3 is TGTGCCAGCAGTTCAGGCTATTACTATGGCTACACCTTC.

The CDR3 spells CASIGGSASNYGYTF. The CDR3 DNA is TGTGCCAGCATCGGAGGGTCCGCCTCTAACTATGGCTACACCTTC. The chain employs TRBV6-1 and TRBJ1-2; D is uncertain. CDR1 is MNHNS, CDR2 SASEGT, per germline. V was clipped by 7 bases and J by 0 bases, with 15 bases between them. There are 15 residues in the CDR3.

About this clone: The junction and the germline gene differ at one end; a read error may be behind it. J is TRBJ2-3 and V is TRBV5-5; D possibly corresponds to TRBD2 (6 bases). Looked up from germline, CDR1 is SGHKS and CDR2 is YYEKEE (reference sequence). CDR3 length: 13 residues. CDR3 in amino acids: CASSPPGGVAVPF. DNA of the CDR3: TGTGCCAGCAGCCCTCCCGGAGGGGTAGCGGTCCCTTTT.

The genes are TRBV11-1 and TRBJ1-1; possible D gene TRBD1, 5 bases. Germline assignment: CDR1 SGHAT and CDR2 FQDESV (reference sequence). This CDR3 contains 13 residues. Between the trimmed V and J ends, which lost 3 bases and 1 base, there was a span of 6 bases. In DNA, the CDR3 is TGTGCCAGCAGCTTTACAGGGAACACTGAAGCTTTCTTT. It encodes CASSFTGNTEAFF. Filled out from reference TRBV11-1 and TRBJ1-1, the complete variable domain reads EAEVAQSPRYKITEKSQAVAFWCDPISGHATLYWYRQILGQGPELLVQFQDESVVDDSQLPKDRFSAERLKGVDSTLKIQPAELGDSAMYLCASSFTGNTEAFFGQGTRLTVV.

This sequence joins TRBV27 and TRBJ2-1; TRBD2 agrees at 9 bases. The length of the CDR3 is 16 residues. V shed 0 bases, J shed 2 bases, and the junction held 2 bases outside the gene matches. Germline lookup yields CDR1 MNHEY and CDR2 SMNVEV (reference sequence). The CDR3 protein is CASSLSASGAYNEQFF. The CDR3 DNA reads TGTGCCAGCAGTTTATCGGCTAGCGGGGCCTACAATGAGCAGTTCTTC.

The rearrangement links TRBV28 to TRBJ1-2; 8 nucleotides match TRBD1. The CDR3 contains 11 residues. V lost 2 bases to trimming and J lost 13 bases; unmatched junction nucleotides: 3. Germline V gives CDR1 MDHEN, CDR2 SYDVKM. CDR3 amino acids: CASSLQGAGTF. CDR3 DNA sequence: TGTGCCAGCAGTTTACAGGGGGCGGGCACCTTC.

The chain carries TRBV19 and TRBJ1-5; no definite D call. CDR1 LNHDA and CDR2 SQIVND come from the germline V gene (reference sequence). With 2 bases removed from V and 7 bases from J, the gap between germline ends came to 9 bases. The CDR3 consists of 13 residues. The CDR3 DNA is TGTGCCAGTAGTATAATGATGGAACAGCCCCAGCATTTT. Protein: CASSIMMEQPQHF.

This clone has a single count. The rearrangement links TRBV18 to TRBJ2-7, with D perhaps matching TRBD1 (6 bases). The CDR3 extends over 12 amino acids. V shed 8 bases and J shed 2 bases, with 10 bases lying between them. Per the germline V gene, CDR1 is KGHSH and CDR2 is LQKENI. DNA of the CDR3: TGTGCCAGCGCACAGGGTACCTACGAGCAGTACTTC. It codes for CASAQGTYEQYF.

This chain connects TRBV27 to TRBJ1-4; D not certain. The CDR3 has 14 residues. The germline gives CDR1 MNHEY, CDR2 SMNVEV (reference sequence). V was shortened by 5 bases and J by 0 bases, with 7 bases between the two germline ends. CDR3: CASSAATTNEKLFF. The CDR3, as DNA: TGTGCCAGCAGTGCAGCCACAACTAATGAAAAACTGTTTTTT.

This chain connects TRBV4-1 to TRBJ1-5, with a tentative D call TRBD1 (6 bases). This CDR3 is 15 amino acids long. The V and J ends lost 4 bases and 7 bases respectively, with 17 bases between them. CDR1 MGHRA and CDR2 YSYEKL come from the germline V gene. The CDR3 region has the DNA TGCGCCAGCAGCCGCCAACAGGGACGGGGGCAGCCCCAGCATTTT. Its protein is CASSRQQGRGQPQHF.

This sequence joins TRBV25-1 and TRBJ2-5; 11 bases agree with TRBD2. Trimming took 8 bases from V and 7 from J; bases not matched to a gene: 15. The CDR3 is 16 amino acids. Germline V gene lookup returns CDR1 MGHDK and CDR2 SYGVNS. The chain's CDR3 is CASCPNGLAGLGTQYF. The CDR3 nucleotides are TGTGCCAGCTGCCCCAACGGACTAGCGGGTTTAGGGACCCAGTACTTC.

The chain has TRBV6-5 and TRBJ1-2; the D gene is possibly TRBD1 (5 bases). The CDR3 covers 14 residues. Germline CDR1 and CDR2: MNHEY and SVGAGI. V dropped 0 bases and J dropped 7 bases, with 12 bases sitting between them. The CDR3 loop is CASSYSGRVGGYTF. CDR3 DNA sequence: TGTGCCAGCAGTTACTCGGGCAGGGTCGGTGGCTACACCTTC.

Only a few counts were recorded for this clone. The chain is built from TRBV5-5 and TRBJ1-2; D ambiguous. The CDR3 contains 14 residues. The germline V gene encodes CDR1 SGHKS and CDR2 YYEKEE (reference sequence). Between the trimmed V and J ends, which lost 0 bases and 4 bases, there was a span of 10 bases. CDR3 protein: CASSLAGSSYGYTF. The CDR3 DNA is TGTGCCAGCAGCTTGGCCGGCAGCTCCTATGGCTACACCTTC.

The V gene is TRBV21-1, the J gene TRBJ1-5. TRBV21-1 corresponds to a pseudogene. The CDR3 length is 17 residues. In DNA form, the CDR3 reads TGTGCCAGCAGCTACGTATTTGGGACGGCTCACAATCAGCCCCAGCATTTT. Protein sequence: CASSYVFGTAHNQPQHF.

This clone was recorded a few times. The V call is TRBV28, the J call TRBJ1-6; no clear D gene. The germline gives CDR1 MDHEN, CDR2 SYDVKM. The length of the CDR3 is 13 residues. Trimming removed 6 bases at V and 5 bases at J, with 8 bases between. The CDR3 region has the DNA TGTGCCAGCAGCCCAGCTCATAATTCACCCCTCCACTTT. It translates to CASSPAHNSPLHF.

A few counts support this clone. The same CDR3 is also encoded by other DNA sequences in this sample. The V call is TRBV9, the J call TRBJ2-3, with D unclear. The CDR3 loop spans 14 amino acids. Trimming pared 0 bases from V and 3 bases from J, leaving 8 bases between. Germline CDR1 SGDLS, CDR2 YYNGEE. In DNA form, the CDR3 reads TGTGCCAGCAGCGTAGGGAGTGGGACAGATACGCAGTATTTT. Encoded protein: CASSVGSGTDTQYF. The whole variable domain, filled in from reference TRBV9 and TRBJ2-3, reads DSGVTQTPKHLITATGQRVTLRCSPRSGDLSVYWYQQSLDQGLQFLIQYYNGEERAKGNILERFSAQQFPDLHSELNLSSLELGDSALYFCASSVGSGTDTQYFGPGTRLTVL.

The chain employs TRBV18 and TRBJ2-3, with D uncertain. Germline CDR1 reads KGHSH; CDR2 reads LQKENI. CDR3 length equals 12 residues. Between the trimmed V and J ends, which lost 5 bases and 7 bases, there was a span of 10 bases. The CDR3 loop is CASSTNRHTQYF. In DNA form, the CDR3 reads TGTGCCAGCTCAACAAATAGGCATACGCAGTATTTT.

This clone occurred once. This sequence joins TRBV4-3 and TRBJ1-3; D uncertain. Trimming removed 4 bases at V and 0 bases at J, with 10 bases between. Germline V gene sequence: CDR1 LGHNA, CDR2 YSLEER. This CDR3 is built from 15 residues. CDR3 amino acids: CASSRLVHSGNTIYF. DNA for the CDR3: TGCGCCAGCAGCCGACTTGTTCACTCTGGAAACACCATATATTTT.

This chain joins TRBV28 and TRBJ2-1; possible D gene TRBD1, 6 bases. The V gene's germline CDR1 is MDHEN and CDR2 SYDVKM. This CDR3 contains 15 residues. Trimming removed 5 bases from V and 4 bases from J, with 15 bases in between. The CDR3 protein is CASSLIKTGYNEQFF. The CDR3 DNA is TGTGCCAGCAGTCTCATAAAGACAGGTTACAATGAGCAGTTCTTC.